This TCR beta chain was found in a study of metastatic and nonmetastatic thyroid tumors. Turning to the study itself: Blood and tumor or nodule tissue repertoires from malignant and benign thyroid patients were compared.

Authors' processing steps: CDR3 was compared across clinicopathological groups, and the resulting differences were used to build a distant-metastasis classifier for papillary thyroid cancer. TCRdb reanalyzed the PCR reads via MiXCR. For this entry, the V and J calls and clone size follow TCRdb and not the study's own pipeline. Among fewer than 25,000 clones listed, approximately 22% were seen once. A note on this clone: The antigen remains undetermined. This sample includes further DNA sequences coding for the same CDR3.

The entire patient cohort was treatment-naive prior to thyroid surgery. Study-level results: Malignant thyroid tumors reportedly exceeded benign nodules significantly in TCR beta diversity, with the difference appearing in blood and tumor.

Germline CDR1 is LNHDA and CDR2 is SQIVND (reference sequence). The CDR3 is made up of 16 amino acids. The germline V and J ends were trimmed by 7 bases and 5 bases, with 23 bases remaining between them. The chain carries TRBV19 and TRBJ2-5, with a possible D match to TRBD2 (6 bases). The sample consisted of blood. The TCR sequence derives from a male donor with papillary thyroid cancer or a benign thyroid nodule (not recorded which). Some clones in this sample may be carry-over from other donors' samples. The CDR3, as DNA: TGTGCCAGTAAAGGTTCAGCTGCGGGGAGAATGGAGACCCAGTACTTC. Translated: CASKGSAAGRMETQYF.